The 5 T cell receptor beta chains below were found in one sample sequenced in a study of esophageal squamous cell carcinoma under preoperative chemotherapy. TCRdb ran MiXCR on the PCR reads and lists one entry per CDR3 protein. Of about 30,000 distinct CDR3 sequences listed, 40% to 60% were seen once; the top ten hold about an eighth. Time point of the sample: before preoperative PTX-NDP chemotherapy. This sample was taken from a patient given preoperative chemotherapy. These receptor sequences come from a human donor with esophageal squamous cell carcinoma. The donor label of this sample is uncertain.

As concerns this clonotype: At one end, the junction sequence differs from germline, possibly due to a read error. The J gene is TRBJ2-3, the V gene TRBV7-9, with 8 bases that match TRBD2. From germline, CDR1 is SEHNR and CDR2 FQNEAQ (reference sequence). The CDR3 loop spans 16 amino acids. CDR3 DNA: TGTGCGAGCCGCCGCCCGGGGGGGAGAGCCAAAGATACGCAGTATTTC. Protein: CASRRPGGRAKDTQYF.

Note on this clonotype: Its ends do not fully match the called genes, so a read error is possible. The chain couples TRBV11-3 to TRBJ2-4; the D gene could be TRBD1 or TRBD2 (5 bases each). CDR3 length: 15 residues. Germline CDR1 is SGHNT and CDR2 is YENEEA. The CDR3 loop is CASVSGLCAKNMQYF. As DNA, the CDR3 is TGTGCCAGCGTCTCGGGGCTGTGTGCCAAAAACATGCAGTACTTC.

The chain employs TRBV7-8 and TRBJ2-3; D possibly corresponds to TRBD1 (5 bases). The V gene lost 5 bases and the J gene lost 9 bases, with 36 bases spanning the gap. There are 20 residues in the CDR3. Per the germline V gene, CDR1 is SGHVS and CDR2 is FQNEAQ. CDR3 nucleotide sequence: TGTGCCAGCAGCCTTAAGCAGCGCGAGAGGACACCCCGGACCAAAGACACGCAGTATTTT. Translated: CASSLKQRERTPRTKDTQYF.

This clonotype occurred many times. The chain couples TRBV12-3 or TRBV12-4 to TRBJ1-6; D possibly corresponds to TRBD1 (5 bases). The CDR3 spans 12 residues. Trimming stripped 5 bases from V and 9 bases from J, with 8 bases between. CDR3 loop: CASSVGGSPLHF. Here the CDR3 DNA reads TGTGCCAGCAGTGTTGGGGGTTCACCCCTCCACTTT.

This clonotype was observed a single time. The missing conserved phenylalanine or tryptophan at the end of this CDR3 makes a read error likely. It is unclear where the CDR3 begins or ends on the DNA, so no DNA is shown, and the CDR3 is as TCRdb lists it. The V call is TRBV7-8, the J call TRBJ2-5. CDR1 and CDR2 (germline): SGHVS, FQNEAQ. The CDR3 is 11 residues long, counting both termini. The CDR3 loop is CASSGEETQHS.